This entry features one T cell receptor (beta chain) sequence. The sample comes from a study of blood T cell repertoires in COVID-19. The overall study: T cells, B-cell-depleted T cells, or PBMCs supplied cDNA or gDNA.

V gave up 1 base and J gave up 2 bases, with 7 bases separating them. Looked up from germline, CDR1 is SGHTA and CDR2 is FQGNSA. The CDR3 has 14 residues. In the original analysis: Nucleated cell number was recorded as an estimate derived from reference gene primer amplification. Clones were sequenced by immunoSEQ multiplex PCR, and TCRdb holds only the in-frame ones, with some missing. V, J and clone size derive from that table, while D and trimming were established from the DNA sequence. The data contain about 250,000 clones, 70% to 90% of them singletons. The origin of this receptor is a man aged 18-30 years with active or convalescent COVID-19. The chain joins TRBV7-2 to TRBJ2-3; no definite D call. The sequenced material came from peripheral blood. The CDR3 DNA reads as TGTGCCAGCAGCTTAGGGCGGAACACAGATACGCAGTATTTT. Its translation is CASSLGRNTDTQYF.